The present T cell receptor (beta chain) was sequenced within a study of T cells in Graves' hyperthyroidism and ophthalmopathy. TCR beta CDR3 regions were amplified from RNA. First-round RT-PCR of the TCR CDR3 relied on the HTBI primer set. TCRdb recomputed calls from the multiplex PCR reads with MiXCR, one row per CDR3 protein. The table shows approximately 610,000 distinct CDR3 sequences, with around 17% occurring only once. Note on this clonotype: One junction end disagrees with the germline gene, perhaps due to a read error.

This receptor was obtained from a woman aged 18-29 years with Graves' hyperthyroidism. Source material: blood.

The CDR3 loop reads CRARSGNYYGYTF. DNA for the CDR3: TGCAGAGCTAGATCAGGGAACTACTATGGCTACACCTTC. The chain is built from TRBV20-1 and TRBJ1-2, with D tentatively TRBD1 (5 bases). CDR1 and CDR2 from the germline V gene are DFQATT and SNEGSKA (reference sequence). This CDR3 spans 13 amino acids.